The 22 T cell receptor beta chains in this list originate from one sample, sequenced in a study of cytomegalovirus exposure and HLA in healthy donors. The PCR used 60 Vbeta and 13 Jbeta primers. Assay: immunoSEQ multiplex PCR; the TCRdb copy retains only in-frame clones and omits some. Among more than 150,000 clones, 80% were seen once, and the ten largest hold 0.5% to 0.8%. Sample: PBMCs. The origin of the receptors is a boy under 18 in good health and CMV-seronegative.

The chain carries TRBV6-5 and TRBJ2-1; 8 bases align to TRBD2. The CDR3 is 14 residues long. V lost 4 bases, J lost 4 bases, and 3 bases stayed unmatched. Germline V gives CDR1 MNHEY, CDR2 SVGAGI. CDR3 in amino acids: CASSSAGEYNEQFF. DNA for the CDR3: TGTGCCAGCAGTTCAGCGGGAGAGTACAATGAGCAGTTCTTC.

This chain connects TRBV27 to TRBJ2-1, with D perhaps matching TRBD2 (6 bases). V was cut by 5 bases and J by 1 base, with 9 bases left in between. The V gene's germline CDR1 is MNHEY and CDR2 SMNVEV (reference sequence). There are 14 residues in the CDR3. CDR3 bases: TGTGCCAGCAGTGCGGGGCTATCCTACAATGAGCAGTTCTTC. This sequence encodes CASSAGLSYNEQFF.

The chain is built from TRBV7-2 and TRBJ1-1, with 7 bases aligning to TRBD1. The CDR3 length is 16 residues. In germline, CDR1 is SGHTA, CDR2 FQGNSA. V lost 0 bases to trimming and J lost 2 bases; unmatched junction nucleotides: 6. The CDR3 DNA sequence: TGTGCCAGCAGCTTAGCAATTGGAGGGGGCAACACTGAAGCTTTCTTT. Translation: CASSLAIGGGNTEAFF.

This rearrangement joins TRBV5-1 to TRBJ1-2; no firm D call. Germline CDR1 and CDR2: SGHRS and YFSETQ. V lost 4 bases and J 4 bases, leaving 26 bases between the germline ends. The CDR3 is 18 residues long. The CDR3 nucleotides read TGCGCCAGCAGCCGTTCATCGGGGTATGGGATCCCCCCCTATGGCTACACCTTC. The encoded protein is CASSRSSGYGIPPYGYTF.

The DNA of the CDR3 is TGTGCCATAGGGACAGAAAAGCTCCTGGACTATGGCTACACCTTC. As protein: CAIGTEKLLDYGYTF. The genes are TRBV10-3 and TRBJ1-2; 7 bases are shared with TRBD1. Germline V lookup: CDR1 ENHRY, CDR2 SYGVKD. J lost 3 bases, V lost 9 bases, and 13 bases had no gene match. This CDR3 region has 15 residues.

The CDR3 sequence is CASSHGDRGANYGYTF. CDR3 nucleotide sequence: TGTGCCAGCAGCCATGGGGACAGGGGAGCTAACTATGGCTACACCTTC. The chain is built from TRBV5-4 and TRBJ1-2, with 10 bases that match TRBD1. In germline, CDR1 is SGHNT, CDR2 YYREEE (reference sequence). This CDR3 is 16 amino acids long. V lost 4 bases and J lost 0; bases outside the gene matches: 6. Together with reference TRBV5-4 and TRBJ1-2, the CDR3 gives the full variable domain: ETGVTQSPTHLIKTRGQQVTLRCSSQSGHNTVSWYQQALGQGPQFIFQYYREEENGRGNFPPRFSGLQFPNYSSELNVNALELDDSALYLCASSHGDRGANYGYTFGSGTRLTVV.

V and J are TRBV29-1 and TRBJ2-5; 13 bases are a match to TRBD2. This CDR3 region has 13 residues. After removal of 4 bases from V and 5 bases from J, the junction contained 1 base not matched to a gene. Germline CDR1 SQVTM, CDR2 ANQGSEA. CDR3 nucleotides: TGCAGCGTTGCGGGACTAGCGGGGGAGACCCAGTACTTC. Its protein product is CSVAGLAGETQYF. Filled out from reference TRBV29-1 and TRBJ2-5, the complete variable domain reads SAVISQKPSRDICQRGTSLTIQCQVDSQVTMMFWYRQQPGQSLTLIATANQGSEATYESGFVIDKFPISRPNLTFSTLTVSNMSPEDSSIYLCSVAGLAGETQYFGPGTRLLVL.

The V call is TRBV20-1, the J call TRBJ1-1, with no clear D. The CDR3 spans 11 residues. Deletions cut 1 base from V and 5 bases from J, with 5 bases between. In germline, CDR1 is DFQATT, CDR2 SNEGSKA (reference sequence). The CDR3 spells CSARVLTEAFF. CDR3 coding DNA: TGCAGTGCTAGAGTCCTAACTGAAGCTTTCTTT.

V is TRBV15 and J is TRBJ1-1, with 9 bases lining up with TRBD1. This CDR3 region has 15 residues. Germline CDR1 reads LNHNV; CDR2 reads YYDKDF (reference sequence). The junction had 7 bases not matched to a gene; V was cut back by 8 bases and J by 0 bases. CDR3 loop: CATDSTGGMNTEAFF. The CDR3 DNA follows: TGTGCCACCGACTCGACAGGGGGGATGAACACTGAAGCTTTCTTT. Full variable domain (outside the CDR3, taken from reference TRBV15 and TRBJ1-1): DAMVIQNPRYQVTQFGKPVTLSCSQTLNHNVMYWYQQKSSQAPKLLFHYYDKDFNNEADTPDNFQSRRPNTSFCFLDIRSPGLGDTAMYLCATDSTGGMNTEAFFGQGTRLTVV.

This clone has just one count. The CDR3: CASSSTPWGGNEQYF. The CDR3 nucleotides read TGTGCCAGCAGCTCGACACCCTGGGGGGGGAACGAGCAGTACTTC. The chain combines TRBV11-2 with TRBJ2-5, with TRBD2 matching over 7 bases. Matching the DNA end better, TRBJ2-7 makes the J call doubtful. The CDR3 spans 15 residues. Looked up from germline, CDR1 is SGHAT and CDR2 is FQNNGV.

This clone has more than one count but fewer than ten. The chain couples TRBV6-6 to TRBJ1-4; no definite D call. CDR1 is MNHNY, CDR2 SVGAGI, per germline (reference sequence). The CDR3 covers 12 residues. The ends were cut back, 3 bases at V and 8 bases at J, with 7 bases in the middle. The CDR3 bases are TGTGCCAGCAGTTATGTAAGCGAAAAACTGTTTTTT. Translation: CASSYVSEKLFF.

The chain carries TRBV19 and TRBJ1-1, with D possibly matching TRBD1 (6 bases). Trimming pared 7 bases from V and 3 bases from J, leaving 9 bases between. Per germline, CDR1 LNHDA and CDR2 SQIVND (reference sequence). This CDR3 has 12 amino acids. The CDR3 loop reads CASMGQYTEAFF. The CDR3 DNA follows: TGTGCCAGTATGGGACAATACACTGAAGCTTTCTTT.

This chain connects TRBV29-1 to TRBJ2-1; 12 bases are shared with TRBD2. The CDR3 has 16 amino acids. V lost 3 bases and J lost 4; bases outside the gene matches: 7. CDR1 is SQVTM, CDR2 ANQGSEA, per germline. DNA of the CDR3: TGCAGCGTTGAGAGTGGCCTAGCGGGAGGGTACAATGAGCAGTTCTTC. This encodes CSVESGLAGGYNEQFF.

The chain combines TRBV5-6 with TRBJ2-5; TRBD2 aligns across 10 bases. Looked up from germline, CDR1 is SGHDT and CDR2 is YYEEEE. CDR3 length: 16 residues. With 1 base clipped from V and 3 bases from J, the junction kept 6 bases outside the gene matches. The CDR3: CASSLSSGGAKETQYF. The CDR3 coding sequence is TGTGCCAGCAGCTTGAGCAGCGGGGGGGCTAAAGAGACCCAGTACTTC.

The V and J genes are TRBV5-5 and TRBJ1-6; TRBD1 might be the D (5 bases). The CDR3 contains 14 residues. CDR1 and CDR2 (germline): SGHKS, YYEKEE (reference sequence). V was trimmed by 7 bases and J by 4 bases, leaving 12 bases between them. This CDR3 reads CASGDRGYNSPLHF. The CDR3 coding sequence is TGTGCCAGCGGGGATAGGGGTTATAATTCACCCCTCCACTTT. Looking up the rest from reference TRBV5-5 and TRBJ1-6 gives the full variable domain: DAGVTQSPTHLIKTRGQQVTLRCSPISGHKSVSWYQQVLGQGPQFIFQYYEKEERGRGNFPDRFSARQFPNYSSELNVNALLLGDSALYLCASGDRGYNSPLHFGNGTRLTVT.

V gene TRBV5-4 combines with J gene TRBJ2-1, with 8 positions matching TRBD1. This CDR3 has 19 residues. Losses at the gene ends were 3 bases for V and 0 bases for J; bases not matched to a gene: 14. Germline V gives CDR1 SGHNT, CDR2 YYREEE (reference sequence). Here the CDR3 DNA reads TGTGCCAGCAGCTCATATACATGGGACAGGATGAGCTCCTACAATGAGCAGTTCTTC. Residues: CASSSYTWDRMSSYNEQFF.

The chain carries TRBV11-2 and TRBJ2-3, with no clear D. The CDR3 loop spans 13 amino acids. CDR1 and CDR2 (germline): SGHAT, FQNNGV. With 1 base removed from V and 2 bases from J, the gap between germline ends came to 4 bases. The CDR3 sequence is CASSLGHTDTQYF. For the CDR3, the DNA is TGTGCCAGCAGCTTAGGGCACACAGATACGCAGTATTTT.

This sequence joins TRBV6-4 and TRBJ2-2; D perhaps matches TRBD2 (6 bases). V was clipped by 6 bases and J by 2 bases, with 10 bases between them. Germline values: CDR1 MRHNA, CDR2 SNTAGT. CDR3 length: 14 amino acids. The CDR3, as DNA: TGTGCCAGCAGAGGTAGCGGTAACACCGGGGAGCTGTTTTTT. Translation: CASRGSGNTGELFF.

The chain combines TRBV6-1 with TRBJ1-5; 7 bases fit TRBD1. Trimming cost V 9 bases and J 3 bases; bases outside gene matches: 5. CDR3 size: 13 residues. Germline CDR1 is MNHNS and CDR2 is SASEGT. In nucleotides, the CDR3 is TGTGCCAGTGTCGGACAGGCCAATCAGCCCCAGCATTTT. It specifies CASVGQANQPQHF.

The genes are TRBV19 and TRBJ2-6; TRBD2 agrees at 11 bases. Germline-derived CDR1 and CDR2 are LNHDA and SQIVND (reference sequence). The CDR3 totals 19 residues. J was trimmed by 0 bases and V by 4 bases; bases with no gene match: 8. The CDR3 coding sequence is TGTGCCAGTAGTAAGGGCCTAGCGGGAGGCCTCTCTGGGGCCAACGTCCTGACTTTC. Its protein product is CASSKGLAGGLSGANVLTF.

The chain has TRBV30 and TRBJ1-1, with 8 bases identical to TRBD1. V gave up 4 bases and J gave up 5 bases; unmatched junction bases: 9. Germline V gene lookup returns CDR1 GTSNPN and CDR2 SVGIG (reference sequence). This CDR3 is 14 amino acids long. The CDR3 is CAWTTGGKRTEAFF. The CDR3 DNA reads TGTGCCTGGACTACAGGGGGGAAAAGAACTGAAGCTTTCTTT.

The chain employs TRBV11-2 and TRBJ1-5, with 12 positions matching TRBD1. Germline V gene sequence: CDR1 SGHAT, CDR2 FQNNGV. Trimming cost V 1 base and J 7 bases; bases outside gene matches: 5. The CDR3 has 16 residues. Here the CDR3 DNA reads TGTGCCAGCAGCTTAGGTGGGACAGGGGGCGAACAGCCCCAGCATTTT. It codes for CASSLGGTGGEQPQHF.